This TCR beta chain comes out of a study of OX40 agonist ivuxolimab in advanced cancers. Across the study: Enrolled patients in dose escalation had cancers that were hepatocellular carcinoma, melanoma, renal cell or head and neck cancer. General study results and limits: At 0.1 to 3.0 mg/kg, clonal expansion of CD4+ and CD8+ blood T cells had occurred by week 6.

The CDR3 totals 15 residues. V lost 5 bases, J lost 0 bases, and 14 bases lay in between. Germline values: CDR1 SEHNR, CDR2 FQNEAQ (reference sequence). Regarding this clone: The antigen remains unidentified.

This table comes from immunoSEQ multiplex PCR, and its TCRdb copy is limited to in-frame clones, with some not included. This table holds approximately 76,000 clones, over 90% found once. This material consisted of CD4+ or CD8+ T cells sorted from blood, taken in a trial of the OX40 agonist ivuxolimab. This receptor was identified in an adult with an advanced solid tumor such as melanoma, head and neck, liver or kidney cancer. The rearrangement uses TRBV7-9 and TRBJ2-7, with TRBD1 as a possible D gene (6 bases). The CDR3 DNA follows: TGTGCCAGCAGCCTCAGGGGTTTAGGCTCCTACGAGCAGTACTTC. Translated, it gives CASSLRGLGSYEQYF.